This T cell receptor beta chain emerged from a study of vaccination effects on CD4 cells after COVID-19. Once cultured for roughly ten days, the cells underwent separation to obtain CD4+ T cells. This clone has only a few counts. Its antigen is unidentified. After removal of 0 bases from V and 7 bases from J, the junction contained 4 bases not matched to a gene. The CDR3 has 15 residues. Germline V gene data show CDR1 as LNHDA and CDR2 as SQIVND (reference sequence). The method was immunoSEQ multiplex PCR; TCRdb's version includes in-frame clones alone and lacks a portion of them. The table has fewer than 40,000 clones, approximately 67% seen once.

The chain is built from TRBV19 and TRBJ2-3; 10 bases align to TRBD2. The clonotype was recovered from a human donor who received a COVID-19 vaccine. Sequencing was performed on CD4+ T cells from PBMCs cultured without peptide, taken before COVID-19 vaccination. CDR3 sequence reads: CASSIEKREGNTQYF. In nucleotides, the CDR3 is TGTGCCAGTAGTATAGAGAAGCGGGAGGGAAATACGCAGTATTTT.